This T cell receptor beta chain was recovered during a study of preoperative IRX-2 immunotherapy in early breast cancer. Trimming took off 2 bases at V and 4 bases at J, with 13 bases between the two ends. This CDR3 spans 15 amino acids. Germline assignment: CDR1 SGHNT and CDR2 YYREEE (reference sequence). This sample's treatment: preoperative locoregional IRX-2 cytokine immunotherapy. This clone was detected only once. Method: immunoSEQ multiplex PCR; TCRdb's copy keeps in-frame clones and lacks some. The data contain about 23,000 clones, 85% to 95% of them singletons. The material was tumor tissue, obtained after IRX-2 immunotherapy. The chain joins TRBV5-4 to TRBJ1-3; no firm D call. The sequence was collected from a human donor with breast cancer. The CDR3: CASSFGPTAGNTIYF. In DNA form, the CDR3 reads TGTGCCAGCAGCTTTGGACCGACCGCGGGAAACACCATATATTTT.